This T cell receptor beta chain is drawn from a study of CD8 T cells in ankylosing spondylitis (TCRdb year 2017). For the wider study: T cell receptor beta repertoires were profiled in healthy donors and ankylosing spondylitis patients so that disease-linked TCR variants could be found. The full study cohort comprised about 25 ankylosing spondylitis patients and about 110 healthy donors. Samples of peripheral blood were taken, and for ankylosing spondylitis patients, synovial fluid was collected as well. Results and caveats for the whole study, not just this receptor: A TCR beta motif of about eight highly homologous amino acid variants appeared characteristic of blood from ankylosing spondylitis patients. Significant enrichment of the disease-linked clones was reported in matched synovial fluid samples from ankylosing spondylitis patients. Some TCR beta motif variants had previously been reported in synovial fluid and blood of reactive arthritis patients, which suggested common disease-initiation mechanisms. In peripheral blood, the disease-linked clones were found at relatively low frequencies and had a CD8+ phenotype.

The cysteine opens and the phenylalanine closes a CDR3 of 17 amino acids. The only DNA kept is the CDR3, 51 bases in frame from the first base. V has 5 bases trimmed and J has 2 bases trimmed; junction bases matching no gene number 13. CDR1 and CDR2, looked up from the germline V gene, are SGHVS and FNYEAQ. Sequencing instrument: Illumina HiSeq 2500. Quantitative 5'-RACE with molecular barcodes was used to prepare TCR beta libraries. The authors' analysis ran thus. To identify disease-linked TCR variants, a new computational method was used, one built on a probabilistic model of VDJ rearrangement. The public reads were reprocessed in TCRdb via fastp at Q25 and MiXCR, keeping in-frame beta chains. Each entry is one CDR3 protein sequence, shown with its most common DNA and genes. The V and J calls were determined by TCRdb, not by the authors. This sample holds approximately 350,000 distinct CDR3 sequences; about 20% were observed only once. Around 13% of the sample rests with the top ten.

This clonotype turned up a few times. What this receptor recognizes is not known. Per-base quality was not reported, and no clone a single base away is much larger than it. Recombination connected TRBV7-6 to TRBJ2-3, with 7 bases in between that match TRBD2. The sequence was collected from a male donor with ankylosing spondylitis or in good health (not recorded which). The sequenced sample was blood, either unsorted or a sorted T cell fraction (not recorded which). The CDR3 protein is CASSRLGGGGATDTQYF. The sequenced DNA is TGTGCCAGCAGCCGCCTGGGTGGCGGGGGAGCCACAGATACGCAGTATTTT.